Sequencing of this T cell receptor (beta chain) was carried out in a study of blood T cell repertoires in COVID-19. In the study overall: Acute and convalescent COVID-19 samples came from the United States, Italy and Spain. Sources were T cells, B-cell-depleted T cells, or PBMCs; the material itself was cDNA or gDNA.

To note about this clone: One end of the junction varies from germline; a read error may be responsible.

The length of the CDR3 is 18 residues. Germline loops: CDR1 SSHAT, CDR2 FNYEAQ (reference sequence). Per the original data handling: Researchers report that nucleated cell counts were estimated from reference gene primer amplification. Sequenced by immunoSEQ multiplex PCR; TCRdb stores in-frame clones only, minus some. V and J calls and clone size are those listed in that table; D and trimming were worked out from the DNA. The sample has fewer than 200,000 clones; around 82% are singletons. V gene TRBV7-7 combines with J gene TRBJ2-5; 7 positions agree with TRBD2. This TCR was recovered from a man aged 70-80 years with active or convalescent COVID-19. Sequencing used peripheral blood. The CDR3, as DNA: TGTGCTAGCAGCTTAGCGCGGAGGAGCGGGGCTTTCCAAGAGACCCAGTACTTC. It codes for CASSLARRSGAFQETQYF.